The table lists the clone carrying this T cell receptor (beta chain) with a count of one. This record belongs to a study of blood T cell repertoires in COVID-19. The wider study: Donors in the United States, Italy and Spain gave samples during acute or convalescent COVID-19.

Seattle patients were enrolled during active infection and followed longitudinally. There are 13 residues in the CDR3. Under the authors' procedure: Reference gene primer amplification yielded estimated nucleated cell counts. TCRdb's copy holds only in-frame clones and misses some; the assay was immunoSEQ multiplex PCR. V, J and clone size are those of that table, while D and trimming were read from the DNA. The data contain roughly 52,000 clones, roughly 89% of them seen just once; the ten biggest clones take up approximately 3.6%. The sequence derives from a man in his forties with COVID-19, enrolled during active disease. Material: peripheral blood. V and J are TRBV1 and TRBJ2-7; no DNA check was done on the table's D call, TRBD2. TRBV1 is deemed a pseudogene. Written as DNA, the CDR3 is TGCACCTACGGGACTAGCGATCCCTACGAGCAGTACTTC. Translation gives CTYGTSDPYEQYF.